Below, 27 T cell receptor beta chains from the same sample are listed, as sequenced in a study of blood T cell repertoires in COVID-19. The protocol was immunoSEQ multiplex PCR, while the TCRdb copy is restricted to in-frame clones and leaves out a portion. The sample contains 60,000 or so clones, over 60% of which appear only once. Specimen: peripheral blood. These receptor sequences come from a young man with COVID-19, enrolled during active disease.

This clone was picked up a small number of times. This chain uses TRBV5-4 with TRBJ2-7, with 13 bases lining up with TRBD2. Germline V gene sequence: CDR1 SGHNT, CDR2 YYREEE (reference sequence). After removal of 4 bases from V and 5 bases from J, the junction contained 6 bases not matched to a gene. CDR3 size: 15 residues. CDR3 protein: CASSRRTSGGDEQYF. DNA for the CDR3: TGTGCCAGCAGCAGGCGGACTAGCGGGGGCGACGAGCAGTACTTC.

This clone was picked up a small number of times. The chain combines TRBV6-5 with TRBJ1-1, with TRBD1 matching over 9 bases. This CDR3 is 15 amino acids long. J gave up 3 bases and V 5 bases, and 7 bases lay outside the gene matches. Per germline, CDR1 MNHEY and CDR2 SVGAGI. The CDR3 DNA sequence: TGTGCCAGCAGTCTGGGACAGGGTTTATACACTGAAGCTTTCTTT. Its protein is CASSLGQGLYTEAFF.

This clone was seen once. This chain connects TRBV5-4 to TRBJ2-7; D perhaps matches TRBD1 (5 bases). V dropped 3 bases and J dropped 6 bases, with 13 bases sitting between them. Per germline, CDR1 SGHNT and CDR2 YYREEE (reference sequence). The CDR3 loop spans 13 amino acids. The CDR3 protein is CASSSQGSGEQYF. For the CDR3, the DNA is TGTGCCAGCAGCTCGCAGGGAAGTGGCGAGCAGTACTTC.

This clone was observed a few times. The chain carries TRBV24-1 and TRBJ2-5; TRBD2 aligns across 8 bases. With 6 bases clipped from V and 2 bases from J, the junction kept 7 bases outside the gene matches. The CDR3 is made up of 15 amino acids. The germline V gene has CDR1 KGHDR and CDR2 SFDVKD. The CDR3 region is CATSLTGGPQETQYF. The CDR3 DNA follows: TGTGCCACCAGTTTAACGGGAGGGCCTCAAGAGACCCAGTACTTC.

This chain uses TRBV28 with TRBJ1-1; 7 nucleotides line up with TRBD1. The CDR3 length is 14 residues. Germline-derived CDR1 and CDR2 are MDHEN and SYDVKM. Trimming cost V 3 bases and J 8 bases; bases outside gene matches: 9. The CDR3: CASSLIRQGYEAFF. CDR3 bases: TGTGCCAGCAGTTTGATAAGACAGGGCTACGAAGCTTTCTTT. Full variable domain (missing parts from reference TRBV28 and TRBJ1-1): DVKVTQSSRYLVKRTGEKVFLECVQDMDHENMFWYRQDPGLGLRLIYFSYDVKMKEKGDIPEGYSVSREKKERFSLILESASTNQTSMYLCASSLIRQGYEAFFGQGTRLTVV.

The CDR3 loop reads CATSSGGQRPNQPQHF. CDR3 nucleotide sequence: TGTGCCACCAGCAGTGGTGGACAGCGACCCAATCAGCCCCAGCATTTT. The chain recombines TRBV15 with TRBJ1-5; D might be TRBD1 (6 bases). The V and J ends lost 3 bases and 3 bases respectively, with 15 bases between them. CDR3 length: 16 amino acids. In germline, CDR1 is LNHNV, CDR2 YYDKDF (reference sequence).

For the CDR3, the DNA is TGTGCCAGCACCAGGACTAGCGGGACTGACGAGCAGTACTTC. This gives the protein CASTRTSGTDEQYF. The V and J genes are TRBV3-1 (or the pseudogene TRBV3-2) and TRBJ2-7; TRBD2 matches 12 bases. This CDR3 contains 14 residues. The V gene's germline CDR1 is LGHDT and CDR2 YNNKEL (reference sequence). With 7 bases clipped from V and 5 bases from J, the junction kept 6 bases outside the gene matches.

V gene TRBV7-6 combines with J gene TRBJ2-7, with unresolved D. CDR1 and CDR2 from the germline V gene are SGHVS and FNYEAQ. The CDR3 covers 14 residues. V was pared by 4 bases and J by 7 bases, with 17 bases between. The CDR3 here is CASSSGPRLREQYF. As DNA, the CDR3 is TGTGCCAGCAGCTCCGGCCCGAGACTGAGGGAGCAGTACTTC.

This chain links TRBV5-1 with TRBJ1-1; 9 positions match TRBD1. The trim removed 3 bases at V and 7 bases at J, leaving 7 bases unmatched. This CDR3 region has 14 residues. In germline, CDR1 is SGHRS, CDR2 YFSETQ. The CDR3 sequence is CASSSTGGGDEAFF. CDR3 in DNA: TGCGCCAGCAGCTCAACAGGGGGCGGGGATGAAGCTTTCTTT.

The J gene is TRBJ2-2, the V gene TRBV27; 7 bases agree with TRBD2. The CDR3 totals 17 residues. Germline CDR1 and CDR2: MNHEY and SMNVEV (reference sequence). V gave up 5 bases and J gave up 5 bases; unmatched junction bases: 14. In DNA form, the CDR3 reads TGTGCCAGCAGTACCCTGCAGCGGGGATATCATACCGGGGAGCTGTTTTTT. Its translation: CASSTLQRGYHTGELFF.

This chain connects TRBV6-1 to TRBJ2-7; D is uncertain. V was pared by 1 base and J by 2 bases, with 12 bases between. Germline CDR1 reads MNHNS; CDR2 reads SASEGT. The CDR3 sequence is 15 residues long. The CDR3 region has the DNA TGTGCCAGCAGTGAAGGTCCCGTGAGTCCCTACGAGCAGTACTTC. Protein product: CASSEGPVSPYEQYF.

The gene calls are TRBV9 and TRBJ2-3, with a possible D match to TRBD2 (6 bases). Germline CDR1 is SGDLS and CDR2 is YYNGEE. The CDR3 is made up of 14 amino acids. V was cut by 0 bases and J by 2 bases, with 7 bases left in between. The CDR3 here is CASSVELATDTQYF. The CDR3 region has the DNA TGTGCCAGCAGCGTAGAACTAGCCACAGATACGCAGTATTTT.

V usage is TRBV4-3 and J usage is TRBJ2-1, with D perhaps TRBD2 (5 bases). Germline V CDR1 and CDR2: LGHNA, YSLEER. The CDR3 extends over 15 amino acids. The V end lost 1 base, the J end lost 11 bases, and 18 bases lay between the germline ends. CDR3 residues: CASSQGAKLRAKQFF. CDR3 nucleotides: TGCGCCAGCAGCCAAGGGGCCAAGTTGAGGGCCAAGCAGTTCTTC.

This clone was observed a handful of times. The chain uses TRBV18 and TRBJ1-1, with D possibly matching TRBD1 (5 bases). The CDR3 covers 13 residues. CDR1 KGHSH and CDR2 LQKENI come from the germline V gene. V was clipped by 3 bases and J by 5 bases, with 10 bases between them. CDR3 sequence (DNA): TGTGCCAGCTCACCCGGGGGAACGACTGAAGCTTTCTTT. Translated: CASSPGGTTEAFF.

A remark on this clone: The same CDR3 is also encoded by other DNA sequences in this sample. Written as DNA, the CDR3 is TGTGCCAGCAGCTTAGCAGGGGGCGAGTACACCGGGGAGCTGTTTTTT. It codes for CASSLAGGEYTGELFF. The chain joins TRBV11-3 to TRBJ2-2; 8 bases align to TRBD1. Germline loops: CDR1 SGHNT, CDR2 YENEEA. V lost 1 base to trimming and J lost 3 bases; unmatched junction nucleotides: 4. This CDR3 is 16 amino acids long.

In its sample, this clone was seen once. V usage is TRBV28 and J usage is TRBJ1-4; TRBD1 might be the D (5 bases). Trimming shortened V by 2 bases and J by 5 bases, and 9 bases separated the two germline ends. CDR1 is MDHEN, CDR2 SYDVKM, per germline. The length of the CDR3 is 14 residues. In nucleotides, the CDR3 is TGTGCCAGCAGTTTAGTACAGGAAAATGAAAAACTGTTTTTT. Its translation is CASSLVQENEKLFF.

The chain links TRBV29-1 to TRBJ2-1, with 7 bases fitting TRBD2. The CDR3 runs 15 residues. Trimming at V came to 2 bases and at J to 7 bases, leaving 11 bases not matched to a gene. The germline V gene encodes CDR1 SQVTM and CDR2 ANQGSEA. The CDR3 nucleotides are TGCAGCGTTGAAAAGCTGTCGGGGGGTGGGAATGAGCAGTTCTTC. Translation gives CSVEKLSGGGNEQFF.

The chain combines TRBV20-1 with TRBJ1-2; D ambiguous. V was pared by 6 bases and J by 0 bases, with 5 bases between. This CDR3 contains 11 residues. Germline V gene lookup returns CDR1 DFQATT and CDR2 SNEGSKA (reference sequence). Here the CDR3 DNA reads TGCAGTGCCCGGGCTAACTATGGCTACACCTTC. Amino acids: CSARANYGYTF.

V is TRBV6-5 and J is TRBJ2-1; tentatively, D is TRBD2 (6 bases). V lost 2 bases to trimming and J lost 7 bases, with 15 bases between them. This CDR3 is built from 15 residues. Germline assignment: CDR1 MNHEY and CDR2 SVGAGI. CDR3 coding DNA: TGTGCCAGCAGTTACGGGGACTCCATAACAAATGAGCAGTTCTTC. Its translation: CASSYGDSITNEQFF.

Worth noting for this clone: Other DNA sequences in this sample translate to the same CDR3. The chain links TRBV2 to TRBJ2-7; weak D call: TRBD1 (6 bases). The CDR3 length is 12 residues. The V end was cut by 8 bases, the J end by 1 base, with 9 bases between. CDR1 is SNHLY and CDR2 is FYNNEI in the germline V gene. The CDR3 spells CASRGGSYEQYF. The CDR3 coding sequence is TGTGCCAGCCGAGGGGGTTCCTACGAGCAGTACTTC. The full variable domain, in which reference TRBV2 and TRBJ2-7 provide the parts outside the CDR3, is EPEVTQTPSHQVTQMGQEVILRCVPISNHLYFYWYRQILGQKVEFLVSFYNNEISEKSEIFDDQFSVERPDGSNFTLKIRSTKLEDSAMYFCASRGGSYEQYFGPGTRLTVT.

The DNA of the CDR3 is TGTGCCAGCAGCCCGGACAGGGGCCGCAATCAGCCCCAGCATTTT. Its translation: CASSPDRGRNQPQHF. This chain links TRBV7-8 with TRBJ1-5, with 9 bases that match TRBD1. CDR1 and CDR2 from the germline V gene are SGHVS and FQNEAQ. V lost 5 bases and J lost 2; bases outside the gene matches: 4. The CDR3 contains 15 residues.

The table lists this clone with a few counts. V and J are TRBV27 and TRBJ2-7, with 7 bases identical to TRBD1. Looked up from germline, CDR1 is MNHEY and CDR2 is SMNVEV (reference sequence). The trim removed 6 bases at V and 8 bases at J, leaving 10 bases unmatched. CDR3 length: 13 amino acids. In DNA form, the CDR3 reads TGTGCCAGCAGGGACGGGACAGCCCTGAAGCAGTACTTC. It encodes CASRDGTALKQYF.

This clone occurred once. The chain is built from TRBV27 and TRBJ2-5; 12 bases map to TRBD2. The CDR3 is 15 residues long. CDR1 and CDR2 (germline): MNHEY, SMNVEV (reference sequence). Losses at the gene ends were 0 bases for V and 4 bases for J; bases not matched to a gene: 0. CDR3 nucleotides: TGTGCCAGCAGTTTATCGGGACTAGCGGGAGAGACCCAGTACTTC. This gives the protein CASSLSGLAGETQYF.

The V gene is TRBV19, the J gene TRBJ2-7; D possibly corresponds to TRBD1 (6 bases). V dropped 5 bases and J dropped 0 bases, with 11 bases sitting between them. The CDR3 has 14 amino acids. Germline CDR1 and CDR2: LNHDA and SQIVND (reference sequence). The chain's CDR3 is CASSYQGSSYEQYF. In DNA form, the CDR3 reads TGTGCCAGTAGTTATCAGGGGTCCTCCTACGAGCAGTACTTC. The full variable domain, rest sourced from reference TRBV19 and TRBJ2-7, is DGGITQSPKYLFRKEGQNVTLSCEQNLNHDAMYWYRQDPGQGLRLIYYSQIVNDFQKGDIAEGYSVSREKKESFPLTVTSAQKNPTAFYLCASSYQGSSYEQYFGPGTRLTVT.

This clone was observed a handful of times. This rearrangement joins TRBV4-3 to TRBJ2-1; 9 bases are a match to TRBD1. CDR1 is LGHNA and CDR2 is YSLEER in the germline V gene. The CDR3 sequence is 15 residues long. The V gene end was trimmed by 1 base and the J gene end by 8 bases; junction bases not matched to a gene: 6. CDR3: CASSQARTGGYEQFF. The CDR3 region has the DNA TGCGCCAGCAGCCAAGCGAGAACAGGGGGCTATGAGCAGTTCTTC.

V usage is TRBV6-1 and J usage is TRBJ2-7; D gene unclear. The CDR3 runs 13 residues. CDR1 is MNHNS, CDR2 SASEGT, per germline. Trimming took off 2 bases at V and 3 bases at J, with 8 bases between the two ends. CDR3 in amino acids: CASSEFLSYEQYF. CDR3 nucleotides: TGTGCCAGCAGTGAATTCCTCAGCTACGAGCAGTACTTC.

This rearrangement joins TRBV28 to TRBJ2-7; D not resolved. This CDR3 has 17 residues. Germline CDR1 MDHEN, CDR2 SYDVKM. Deletions cut 3 bases from V and 0 bases from J, with 18 bases between. The chain's CDR3 is CASSFSGRVISSYEQYF. In nucleotides, the CDR3 is TGTGCCAGCAGTTTCTCGGGTCGGGTCATCAGCTCCTACGAGCAGTACTTC. The full variable domain, in which reference TRBV28 and TRBJ2-7 provide the parts outside the CDR3, is DVKVTQSSRYLVKRTGEKVFLECVQDMDHENMFWYRQDPGLGLRLIYFSYDVKMKEKGDIPEGYSVSREKKERFSLILESASTNQTSMYLCASSFSGRVISSYEQYFGPGTRLTVT.